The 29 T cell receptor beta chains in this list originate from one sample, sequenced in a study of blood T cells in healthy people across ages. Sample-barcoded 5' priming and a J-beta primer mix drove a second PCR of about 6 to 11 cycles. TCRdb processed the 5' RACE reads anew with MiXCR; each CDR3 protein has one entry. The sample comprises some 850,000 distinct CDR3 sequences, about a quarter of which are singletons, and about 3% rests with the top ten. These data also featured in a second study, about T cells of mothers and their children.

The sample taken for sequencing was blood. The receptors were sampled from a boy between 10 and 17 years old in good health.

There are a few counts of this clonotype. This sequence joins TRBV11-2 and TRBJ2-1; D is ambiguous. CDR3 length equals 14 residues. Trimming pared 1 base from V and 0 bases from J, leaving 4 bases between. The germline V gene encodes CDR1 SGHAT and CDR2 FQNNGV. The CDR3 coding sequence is TGTGCCAGCAGCTTAGCAGACTCCTACAATGAGCAGTTCTTC. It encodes CASSLADSYNEQFF.

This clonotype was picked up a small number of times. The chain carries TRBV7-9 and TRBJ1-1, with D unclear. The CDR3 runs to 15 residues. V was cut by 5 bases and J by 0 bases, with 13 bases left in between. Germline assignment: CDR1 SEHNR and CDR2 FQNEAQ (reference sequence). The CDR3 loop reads CASSPVKGMNTEAFF. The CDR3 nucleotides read TGTGCCAGCAGCCCCGTGAAAGGGATGAACACTGAAGCTTTCTTT.

The CDR3 loop is CAISVTSGETQYF. The CDR3 nucleotides read TGTGCCATCAGTGTGACTAGCGGGGAGACCCAGTACTTC. This chain connects TRBV10-3 to TRBJ2-5; 10 bases are a match to TRBD2. Per germline, CDR1 ENHRY and CDR2 SYGVKD. The CDR3 covers 13 residues. J gave up 5 bases and V 4 bases, and 1 base lay outside the gene matches.

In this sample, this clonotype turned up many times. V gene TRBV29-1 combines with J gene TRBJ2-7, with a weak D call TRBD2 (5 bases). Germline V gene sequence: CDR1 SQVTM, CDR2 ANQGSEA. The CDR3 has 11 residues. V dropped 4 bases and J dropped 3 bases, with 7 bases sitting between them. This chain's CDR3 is CSVGEGYEQYF. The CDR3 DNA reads TGCAGCGTTGGTGAGGGCTACGAGCAGTACTTC.

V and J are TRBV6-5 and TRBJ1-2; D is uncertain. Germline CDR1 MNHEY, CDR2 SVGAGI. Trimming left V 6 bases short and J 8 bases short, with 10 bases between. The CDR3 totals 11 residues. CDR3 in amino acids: CASRDHRGYTF. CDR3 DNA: TGTGCCAGCAGAGACCATCGCGGCTACACCTTC.

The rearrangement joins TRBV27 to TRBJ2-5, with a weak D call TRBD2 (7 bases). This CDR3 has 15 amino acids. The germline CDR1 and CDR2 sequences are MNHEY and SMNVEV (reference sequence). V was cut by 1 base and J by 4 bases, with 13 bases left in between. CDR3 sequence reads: CASSLYYREGETQYF. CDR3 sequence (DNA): TGTGCCAGCAGTTTATATTACAGGGAGGGAGAGACCCAGTACTTC.

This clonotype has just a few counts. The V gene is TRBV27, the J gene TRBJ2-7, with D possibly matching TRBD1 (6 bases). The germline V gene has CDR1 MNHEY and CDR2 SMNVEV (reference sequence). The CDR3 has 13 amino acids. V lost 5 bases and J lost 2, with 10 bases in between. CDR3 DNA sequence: TGTGCCAGCAGTAAGACAGGTCCCTACGAGCAGTACTTC. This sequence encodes CASSKTGPYEQYF.

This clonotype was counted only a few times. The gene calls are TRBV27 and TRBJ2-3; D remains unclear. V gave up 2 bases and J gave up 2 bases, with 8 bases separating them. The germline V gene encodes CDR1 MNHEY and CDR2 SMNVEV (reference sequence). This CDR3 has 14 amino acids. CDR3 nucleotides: TGTGCCAGCAGTTTAAACGGAGTCACAGATACGCAGTATTTT. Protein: CASSLNGVTDTQYF.

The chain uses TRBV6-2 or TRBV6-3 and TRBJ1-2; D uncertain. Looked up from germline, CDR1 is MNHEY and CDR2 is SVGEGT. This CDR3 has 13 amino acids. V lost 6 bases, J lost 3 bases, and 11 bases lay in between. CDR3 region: CASRGDIYYGYTF. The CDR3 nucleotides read TGTGCCAGCAGGGGCGACATTTACTATGGCTACACCTTC.

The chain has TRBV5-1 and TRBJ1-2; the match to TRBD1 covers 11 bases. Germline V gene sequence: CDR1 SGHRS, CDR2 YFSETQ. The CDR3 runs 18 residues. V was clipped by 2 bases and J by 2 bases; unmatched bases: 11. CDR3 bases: TGCGCCAGCAGCTTCAAGGGGACAGGGGGGCTACTCAACTATGGCTACACCTTC. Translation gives CASSFKGTGGLLNYGYTF.

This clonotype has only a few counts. The CDR3 sequence is CASSYGVVGQETQYF. As DNA, the CDR3 is TGTGCCAGCAGTTACGGGGTGGTGGGCCAAGAGACCCAGTACTTC. The rearrangement links TRBV6-5 to TRBJ2-5; D gene uncertain. This CDR3 is 15 amino acids long. With 2 bases removed from V and 1 base from J, the gap between germline ends came to 11 bases. Germline V gene data show CDR1 as MNHEY and CDR2 as SVGAGI.

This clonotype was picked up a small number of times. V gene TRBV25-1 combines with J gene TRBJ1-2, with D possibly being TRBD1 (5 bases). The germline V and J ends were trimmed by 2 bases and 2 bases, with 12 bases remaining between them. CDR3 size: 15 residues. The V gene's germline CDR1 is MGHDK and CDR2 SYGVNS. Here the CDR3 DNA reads TGTGCCAGCAGTGAAGAGGGACTCCTAAACTATGGCTACACCTTC. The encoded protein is CASSEEGLLNYGYTF.

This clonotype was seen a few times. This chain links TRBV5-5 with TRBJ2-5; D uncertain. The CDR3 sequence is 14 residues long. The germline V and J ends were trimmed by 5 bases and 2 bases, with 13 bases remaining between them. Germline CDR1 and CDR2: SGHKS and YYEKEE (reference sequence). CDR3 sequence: CASSEGMLQETQYF. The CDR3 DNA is TGTGCCAGCAGTGAAGGGATGTTGCAAGAGACCCAGTACTTC.

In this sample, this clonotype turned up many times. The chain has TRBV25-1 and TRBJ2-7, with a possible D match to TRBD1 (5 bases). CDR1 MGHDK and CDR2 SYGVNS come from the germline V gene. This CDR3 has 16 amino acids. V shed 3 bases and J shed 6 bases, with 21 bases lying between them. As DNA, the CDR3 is TGTGCCAGCAGTGAGTCCCTGGGGCAGGGTTCGGGCGAGCAGTACTTC. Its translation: CASSESLGQGSGEQYF.

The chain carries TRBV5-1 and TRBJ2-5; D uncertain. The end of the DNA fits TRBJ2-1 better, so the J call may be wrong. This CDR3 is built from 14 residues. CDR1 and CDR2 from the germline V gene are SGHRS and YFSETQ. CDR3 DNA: TGCGCCAGCAGCTTGGAGCTGCCGAGCAATGAGCAGTTCTTC. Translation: CASSLELPSNEQFF.

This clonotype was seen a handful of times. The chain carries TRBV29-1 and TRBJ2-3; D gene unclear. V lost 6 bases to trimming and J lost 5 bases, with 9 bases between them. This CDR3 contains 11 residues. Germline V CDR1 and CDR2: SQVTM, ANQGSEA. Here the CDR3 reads CSVDLGDTQYF. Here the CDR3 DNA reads TGCAGCGTCGATCTAGGAGATACGCAGTATTTT.

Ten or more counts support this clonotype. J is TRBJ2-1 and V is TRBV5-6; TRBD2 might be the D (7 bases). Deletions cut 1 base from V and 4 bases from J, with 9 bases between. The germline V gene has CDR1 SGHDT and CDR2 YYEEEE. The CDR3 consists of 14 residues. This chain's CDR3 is CASSLRGGYNEQFF. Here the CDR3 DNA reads TGTGCCAGCAGCTTGAGGGGGGGATACAATGAGCAGTTCTTC.

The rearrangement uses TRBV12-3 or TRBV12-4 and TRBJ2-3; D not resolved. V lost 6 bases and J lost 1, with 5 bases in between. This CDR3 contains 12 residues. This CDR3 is CASSHRTDTQYF. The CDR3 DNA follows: TGTGCCAGCAGCCACCGCACAGATACGCAGTATTTT.

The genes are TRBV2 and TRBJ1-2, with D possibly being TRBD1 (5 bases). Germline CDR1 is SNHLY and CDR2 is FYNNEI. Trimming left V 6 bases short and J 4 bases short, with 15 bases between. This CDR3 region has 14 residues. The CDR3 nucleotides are TGTGCCAGCAGCGACAAAGGGGTCCCCTATGGCTACACCTTC. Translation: CASSDKGVPYGYTF.

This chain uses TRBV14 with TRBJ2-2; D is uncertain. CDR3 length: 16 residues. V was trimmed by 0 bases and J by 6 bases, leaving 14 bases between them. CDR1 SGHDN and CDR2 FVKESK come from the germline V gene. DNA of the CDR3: TGTGCCAGCAGCCAAGAATCCGACGGGTTTTCCGGGGAGCTGTTTTTT. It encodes CASSQESDGFSGELFF.

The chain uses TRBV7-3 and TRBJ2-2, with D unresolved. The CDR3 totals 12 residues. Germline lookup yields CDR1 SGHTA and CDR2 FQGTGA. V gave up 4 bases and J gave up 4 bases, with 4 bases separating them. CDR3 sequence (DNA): TGTGCCAGCAGCTATCTCACCGGGGAGCTGTTTTTT. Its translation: CASSYLTGELFF.

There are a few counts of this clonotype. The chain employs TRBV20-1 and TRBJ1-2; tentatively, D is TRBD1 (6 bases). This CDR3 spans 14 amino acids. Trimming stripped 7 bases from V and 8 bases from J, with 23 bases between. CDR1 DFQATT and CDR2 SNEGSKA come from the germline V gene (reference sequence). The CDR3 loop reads CSGALTGQNLGYTF. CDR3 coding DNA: TGCAGTGGCGCGCTGACAGGACAGAATTTAGGCTACACCTTC.

CDR3 coding DNA: TGCGCCAGCAGCCTTCAAAGAGGGGGACAGAACAATGAGCAGTTCTTC. It translates to CASSLQRGGQNNEQFF. V gene TRBV4-1 combines with J gene TRBJ2-1; 7 bases are shared with TRBD1. Losses at the gene ends were 4 bases for V and 5 bases for J; bases not matched to a gene: 11. The CDR3 has 16 residues. Germline CDR1 reads MGHRA; CDR2 reads YSYEKL.

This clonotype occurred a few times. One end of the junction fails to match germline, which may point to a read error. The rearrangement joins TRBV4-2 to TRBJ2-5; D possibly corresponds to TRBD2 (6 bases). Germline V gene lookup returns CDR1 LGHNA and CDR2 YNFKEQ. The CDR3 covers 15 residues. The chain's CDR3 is CTSSLSAQGRETQYF. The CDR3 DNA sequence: TGTACCAGCAGCCTCTCGGCCCAAGGGAGGGAGACCCAGTACTTC.

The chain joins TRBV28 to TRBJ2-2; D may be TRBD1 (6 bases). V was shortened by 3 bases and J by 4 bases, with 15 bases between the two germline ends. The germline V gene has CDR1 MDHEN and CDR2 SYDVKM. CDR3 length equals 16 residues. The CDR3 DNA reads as TGTGCCAGCAGTTTCCCTTCACAGGGTTCCACCGGGGAGCTGTTTTTT. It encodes CASSFPSQGSTGELFF. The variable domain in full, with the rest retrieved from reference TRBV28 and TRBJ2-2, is DVKVTQSSRYLVKRTGEKVFLECVQDMDHENMFWYRQDPGLGLRLIYFSYDVKMKEKGDIPEGYSVSREKKERFSLILESASTNQTSMYLCASSFPSQGSTGELFFGEGSRLTVL.

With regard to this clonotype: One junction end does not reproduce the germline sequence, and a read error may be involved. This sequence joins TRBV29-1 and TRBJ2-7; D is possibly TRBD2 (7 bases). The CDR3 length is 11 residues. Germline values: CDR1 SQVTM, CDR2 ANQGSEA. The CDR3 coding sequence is TGCTGCGTTGAAGGGGGAGGGGAGCAGTACTTC. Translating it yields CCVEGGGEQYF.

The DNA of the CDR3 is TGTGCCAGCAGTTACCTAGGACTGGCTTCAGATACGCAGTATTTT. Protein sequence: CASSYLGLASDTQYF. The chain is built from TRBV6-5 and TRBJ2-3; a weak D match, TRBD2 (5 bases). This CDR3 has 15 amino acids. The V end lost 2 bases, the J end lost 4 bases, and 13 bases lay between the germline ends. Germline CDR1 MNHEY, CDR2 SVGAGI.

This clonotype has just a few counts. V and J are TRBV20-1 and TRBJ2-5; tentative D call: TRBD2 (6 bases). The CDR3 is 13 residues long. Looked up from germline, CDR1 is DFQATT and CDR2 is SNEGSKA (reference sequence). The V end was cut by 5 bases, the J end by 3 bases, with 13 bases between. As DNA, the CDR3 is TGCAGTGCTGGGGCGGGGAGAAAAGAGACCCAGTACTTC. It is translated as CSAGAGRKETQYF.

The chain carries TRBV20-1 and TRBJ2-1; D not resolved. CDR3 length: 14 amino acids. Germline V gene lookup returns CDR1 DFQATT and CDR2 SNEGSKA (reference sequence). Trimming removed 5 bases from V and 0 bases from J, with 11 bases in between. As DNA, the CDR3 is TGCAGTGCTGTAGACACGAGCTCCTACAATGAGCAGTTCTTC. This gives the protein CSAVDTSSYNEQFF.